This entry lists 26 T cell receptor beta chains sequenced from one sample in a study of patients and donors after allogeneic stem cell transplantation (dated by TCRdb to about 2020). Receptors were amplified or captured by RT-PCR. The sequencing machine was a NextSeq 550. TCRdb ran its own pipeline on the public reads, namely fastp trimming at Q25 and MiXCR clone calling, and kept in-frame beta chains. Here each entry gathers all rows of one CDR3 protein and keeps the most common genes and DNA. This sample comprises roughly 190,000 distinct CDR3 sequences, 35% to 50% of them detected only once. The ten largest clones represent 33% of the sample. Sample: blood, either unsorted or a sorted T cell fraction (not recorded which). The receptors originated from a human donor who was either an allogeneic HSCT recipient or a stem cell or donor lymphocyte infusion donor (not recorded which). It is not recorded whose cells these are; they may come from a transplant donor.

This chain joins TRBV12-3 or TRBV12-4 and TRBJ2-7; 7 nucleotides match TRBD2. Losses at the gene ends were 6 bases for V and 3 bases for J; bases not matched to a gene: 11. The CDR3 runs to 15 residues. CDR3 sequence: CASSSTSIPLYEQYF. The CDR3 DNA is TGTGCCAGCAGCTCGACTAGCATCCCTCTCTACGAGCAGTACTTC.

This clonotype was detected only a few times. CDR3 loop: CASSVGVTPYEQYF. In nucleotides, the CDR3 is TGTGCCAGCAGCGTAGGGGTGACCCCCTACGAGCAGTACTTC. The chain has TRBV9 and TRBJ2-7; D unresolved. Germline V gene data show CDR1 as SGDLS and CDR2 as YYNGEE. The CDR3 consists of 14 residues. V shed 0 bases and J shed 2 bases, with 9 bases lying between them. The full variable domain, its missing parts supplied by reference TRBV9 and TRBJ2-7, is DSGVTQTPKHLITATGQRVTLRCSPRSGDLSVYWYQQSLDQGLQFLIQYYNGEERAKGNILERFSAQQFPDLHSELNLSSLELGDSALYFCASSVGVTPYEQYFGPGTRLTVT.

This sequence joins TRBV27 and TRBJ2-7; the D gene could be TRBD1 or TRBD2 (5 bases each). Trimming took 4 bases from V and 1 from J, leaving 14 bases between them. The CDR3 length is 15 residues. CDR1 and CDR2 from the germline V gene are MNHEY and SMNVEV (reference sequence). Here the CDR3 DNA reads TGTGCCAGCAGTTCCGAGGGGAAGGGGTCCTACGAGCAGTACTTC. Its translation: CASSSEGKGSYEQYF.

This clonotype has a single count. The rearrangement links TRBV7-9 to TRBJ1-1, with TRBD1 as a possible D gene (5 bases). The V end was cut by 5 bases, the J end by 1 base, with 14 bases between. This CDR3 spans 15 amino acids. Per the germline V gene, CDR1 is SEHNR and CDR2 is FQNEAQ (reference sequence). Written as DNA, the CDR3 is TGTGCCAGCAGCATAGGGGAGTTCCCGAACACTGAAGCTTTCTTT. Protein: CASSIGEFPNTEAFF.

This clonotype was observed a handful of times. This chain joins TRBV3-1 and TRBJ2-7; TRBD2 agrees at 13 bases. Germline trimming cut 4 bases from V and 5 bases from J; bases unmatched to any gene: 5. This CDR3 has 15 amino acids. Germline V CDR1 and CDR2: LGHDT, YNNKEL (reference sequence). CDR3 coding DNA: TGTGCCAGCAGCCGCGGACTAGCGGGAGTTAACGAGCAGTACTTC. Its translation: CASSRGLAGVNEQYF.

This clonotype was seen a single time. The genes are TRBV25-1 and TRBJ1-1, with TRBD1 matching over 7 bases. CDR3 length: 15 residues. The V segment lost 5 bases and the J segment 1 base; nucleotides outside the gene matches: 7. CDR1 is MGHDK, CDR2 SYGVNS, per germline. CDR3 sequence (DNA): TGTGCCAGCAGTCCCCCCAGACAGGGGAACACTGAAGCTTTCTTT. This sequence encodes CASSPPRQGNTEAFF.

V gene TRBV6-6 combines with J gene TRBJ1-1, with D hard to call. The germline CDR1 and CDR2 sequences are MNHNY and SVGAGI (reference sequence). The germline V and J ends were trimmed by 0 bases and 10 bases, with 15 bases remaining between them. This CDR3 region has 14 residues. CDR3 residues: CASSYSLQPSGAFF. The CDR3 DNA follows: TGTGCCAGCAGTTACTCGTTGCAGCCTAGCGGAGCTTTCTTT.

The chain couples TRBV21-1 to TRBJ1-1. TRBV21-1 is termed a pseudogene. This CDR3 is 12 amino acids long. Here the CDR3 DNA reads TGTGCCAGCAGCAAAGCGGGCAGGGAAGCTTTCTTT. Amino acid sequence: CASSKAGREAFF.

This clonotype showed up just a few times. V and J are TRBV7-8 and TRBJ2-2; D gene unclear. This CDR3 region has 13 residues. V lost 4 bases to trimming and J lost 5 bases, with 8 bases between them. From germline, CDR1 is SGHVS and CDR2 FQNEAQ. Here the CDR3 DNA reads TGTGCCAGCAGCTCCCGGCGGACCGGGGAGCTGTTTTTT. This translates into CASSSRRTGELFF.

The chain uses TRBV12-3 or TRBV12-4 and TRBJ2-1, with D perhaps being TRBD1 or TRBD2 (7 bases each). This CDR3 region has 12 residues. Trimming shortened V by 11 bases and J by 8 bases, and 16 bases separated the two germline ends. As DNA, the CDR3 is TGTGCCGCCGAGGGGGCGGGAGATGAGCAGTTCTTC. Protein: CAAEGAGDEQFF.

In its sample, this clonotype was seen many times. The chain combines TRBV12-3 or TRBV12-4 with TRBJ1-1, with D perhaps matching TRBD1 (5 bases). The ends were cut back, 3 bases at V and 3 bases at J, with 8 bases in the middle. The CDR3 length is 13 residues. DNA of the CDR3: TGTGCCAGCAGTTTGCAGGGCCACACTGAAGCTTTCTTT. Protein product: CASSLQGHTEAFF.

The rearrangement uses TRBV12-3 or TRBV12-4 and TRBJ2-5; no clear D gene. The CDR3 is 15 amino acids. Trimming took off 2 bases at V and 2 bases at J, with 12 bases between the two ends. The CDR3 sequence is CASSLSRSGQETQYF. The CDR3 nucleotides read TGTGCCAGCAGTTTATCCCGGAGTGGGCAAGAGACCCAGTACTTC.

A few counts support this clonotype. This rearrangement joins TRBV4-3 to TRBJ1-5; TRBD1 is a possible D gene (5 bases). Germline-derived CDR1 and CDR2 are LGHNA and YSLEER. There are 14 residues in the CDR3. Trimming pared 2 bases from V and 7 bases from J, leaving 12 bases between. CDR3 loop: CASSQHHGGQPQHF. CDR3 nucleotides: TGCGCCAGCAGCCAACACCACGGGGGGCAGCCCCAGCATTTT.

This chain uses TRBV6-2 or TRBV6-3 with TRBJ1-5; D not resolved. This CDR3 region has 11 residues. Germline V gene data show CDR1 as MNHEY and CDR2 as SVGEGT. V was pared by 8 bases and J by 6 bases, with 8 bases between. The CDR3 nucleotides are TGTGCCAGCGGGAGACCTCAGCCCCAGCATTTT. Translation gives CASGRPQPQHF.

This chain links TRBV15 with TRBJ1-2; D gene unclear. CDR1 LNHNV and CDR2 YYDKDF come from the germline V gene (reference sequence). V was shortened by 3 bases and J by 5 bases, with 4 bases between the two germline ends. CDR3 length: 11 amino acids. This CDR3 reads CATSSPYGYTF. DNA for the CDR3: TGTGCCACCAGCAGCCCTTATGGCTACACCTTC.

This clonotype was seen only a few times. The chain uses TRBV13 and TRBJ1-2, with D perhaps matching TRBD1 (6 bases). The germline V gene has CDR1 PRHDT and CDR2 FYEKMQ (reference sequence). The CDR3 totals 16 residues. Trimming removed 5 bases from V and 0 bases from J, with 16 bases in between. This chain's CDR3 is CASSPMGDTANYGYTF. Written as DNA, the CDR3 is TGTGCCAGCAGCCCCATGGGGGACACAGCTAACTATGGCTACACCTTC.

The V and J genes are TRBV14 and TRBJ2-7; no clear D. The CDR3 is made up of 11 amino acids. The germline V gene encodes CDR1 SGHDN and CDR2 FVKESK. The germline V and J ends were trimmed by 4 bases and 7 bases, with 8 bases remaining between them. DNA for the CDR3: TGTGCCAGCAGCCTTGACGGGGAGCAGTACTTC. Translation: CASSLDGEQYF.

This rearrangement joins TRBV29-1 to TRBJ1-1; no firm D call. The CDR3 extends over 12 amino acids. Trimming pared 1 base from V and 9 bases from J, leaving 12 bases between. Germline loops: CDR1 SQVTM, CDR2 ANQGSEA. CDR3 protein: CSVEGGPEKAFF. The DNA of the CDR3 is TGCAGCGTTGAAGGAGGGCCAGAAAAAGCTTTCTTT.

The chain recombines TRBV27 with TRBJ2-1; possibly TRBD2 for D (5 bases). V was pared by 5 bases and J by 2 bases, with 7 bases between. Germline values: CDR1 MNHEY, CDR2 SMNVEV (reference sequence). This CDR3 contains 13 residues. CDR3 sequence: CASSTAAYNEQFF. CDR3 bases: TGTGCCAGCAGTACAGCGGCCTACAATGAGCAGTTCTTC.

This clonotype has just a few counts. As DNA, the CDR3 is TGTGCCAGCAGTTCGATTGAAGAGACCCAGTACTTC. It encodes CASSSIEETQYF. This sequence joins TRBV28 and TRBJ2-5; D unclear. V lost 4 bases and J 3 bases, leaving 6 bases between the germline ends. This CDR3 contains 12 residues. From germline, CDR1 is MDHEN and CDR2 SYDVKM.

This clonotype appeared a few times. This rearrangement joins TRBV7-2 to TRBJ1-2; 8 positions agree with TRBD1. Germline V lookup: CDR1 SGHTA, CDR2 FQGNSA. V lost 1 base, J lost 8 bases, and 9 bases stayed unmatched. There are 15 residues in the CDR3. CDR3 loop: CASSLEVAGGGGYTF. CDR3 bases: TGTGCCAGCAGCTTAGAAGTGGCAGGGGGCGGAGGCTACACCTTC.

The rearrangement joins TRBV7-8 to TRBJ2-3, with D maybe TRBD2 (7 bases). CDR1 and CDR2 (germline): SGHVS, FQNEAQ. This CDR3 spans 17 amino acids. V was shortened by 3 bases and J by 0 bases, with 16 bases between the two germline ends. CDR3 nucleotides: TGTGCCAGCAGCTTTCACCAAGGGGGGGCGAGCACAGATACGCAGTATTTT. Its protein product is CASSFHQGGASTDTQYF.

This rearrangement joins TRBV13 to TRBJ1-1; perhaps TRBD1 as D (5 bases). Germline loops: CDR1 PRHDT, CDR2 FYEKMQ (reference sequence). V lost 1 base, J lost 9 bases, and 15 bases lay in between. CDR3 length: 14 residues. The CDR3 sequence: CASSLEGRGRKAFF. In nucleotides, the CDR3 is TGTGCCAGCAGCTTAGAAGGGCGGGGCAGAAAAGCTTTCTTT. Full variable domain (missing parts from reference TRBV13 and TRBJ1-1): AAGVIQSPRHLIKEKRETATLKCYPIPRHDTVYWYQQGPGQDPQFLISFYEKMQSDKGSIPDRFSAQQFSDYHSELNMSSLELGDSALYFCASSLEGRGRKAFFGQGTRLTVV.

This clonotype has just a few counts. CDR3 in amino acids: CASSQGTALQESNQPQHF. Written as DNA, the CDR3 is TGTGCCAGCAGCCAAGGGACAGCCTTGCAAGAGAGCAATCAGCCCCAGCATTTT. The gene calls are TRBV4-2 and TRBJ1-5; a weak D match, TRBD1 (6 bases). The CDR3 sequence is 18 residues long. CDR1 is LGHNA, CDR2 YNFKEQ, per germline. Trimming left V 1 base short and J 1 base short, with 17 bases between.

There are many counts of this clonotype. The chain couples TRBV5-6 to TRBJ1-2, with D unresolved. Trimming cost V 1 base and J 5 bases, with 3 bases left between them. The CDR3 extends over 11 amino acids. In germline, CDR1 is SGHDT, CDR2 YYEEEE. The CDR3 region is CASSLQYGYTF. The CDR3 DNA is TGTGCCAGCAGCTTGCAGTATGGCTACACCTTC.

The V gene is TRBV12-3 or TRBV12-4, the J gene TRBJ2-7; weak D call: TRBD2 (6 bases). The CDR3 loop spans 15 amino acids. V dropped 5 bases and J dropped 2 bases, with 16 bases sitting between them. CDR3 region: CASSTPSGGPYEQYF. CDR3 DNA sequence: TGTGCCAGCAGTACCCCCAGTGGAGGGCCCTACGAGCAGTACTTC.